The 18 T cell receptor beta chains listed next were all sequenced from one sample in a study of T cell responses to AZD1222 COVID-19 vaccine (TCRdb year 2021). The sample's time point label, in plain terms: baseline before first vaccination. According to the study, the label for this sample's treatment or condition signals: meningococcal conjugate vaccine given as trial control. The library was built by means of the immunoSEQ multiplex PCR assay. TCRdb obtained this table from immuneACCESS and retained in-frame rearrangements with V and J assigned. These tables miss some clones; where compared with another copy, unresolved V genes account for less than half of the shortfall, and the remainder is unexplained. The sample table contains 150,000 or so clones; only one count was recorded for over 80% of them. The top ten constitute around 2.8% of the sample. The starting material was peripheral blood, obtained on day 0 of MenACWY control vaccination. These receptors were obtained from an adult in good health.

This chain links TRBV7-8 with TRBJ1-5; 7 bases match TRBD1. CDR1 is SGHVS and CDR2 is FQNEAQ in the germline V gene. This CDR3 is 15 amino acids long. V shed 5 bases, J shed 4 bases, and the junction held 8 bases outside the gene matches. DNA for the CDR3: TGTGCCAGCAGCCTACGGGGACAGACTAATCAGCCCCAGCATTTT. As protein: CASSLRGQTNQPQHF.

This chain connects TRBV12-3 or TRBV12-4 to TRBJ2-2; 7 bases map to TRBD1. J gave up 8 bases and V 7 bases, and 4 bases lay outside the gene matches. The CDR3 sequence is 12 residues long. The CDR3 DNA reads as TGTGCCAGCACCCCGGACAGGGGGGAGCTGTTTTTT. It encodes CASTPDRGELFF.

V gene TRBV19 combines with J gene TRBJ1-5, with D perhaps matching TRBD1 (5 bases). Germline CDR1 reads LNHDA; CDR2 reads SQIVND (reference sequence). V was shortened by 5 bases and J by 3 bases, with 11 bases between the two germline ends. The CDR3 is made up of 14 amino acids. The CDR3 spells CASSSRDLNQPQHF. In DNA form, the CDR3 reads TGTGCCAGTAGTTCACGGGACCTCAATCAGCCCCAGCATTTT.

This chain joins TRBV11-1 and TRBJ1-2; D is possibly TRBD1 (5 bases). Trimming took 5 bases from V and 1 from J, leaving 17 bases between them. The CDR3 loop spans 16 amino acids. The V gene's germline CDR1 is SGHAT and CDR2 FQDESV (reference sequence). This CDR3 reads CASSPTNRDLNYGYTF. CDR3 bases: TGTGCCAGCAGCCCAACGAACCGGGACCTTAACTATGGCTACACCTTC.

The genes are TRBV10-2 and TRBJ1-1, with TRBD1 matching 7 bases. The CDR3 covers 15 residues. Germline assignment: CDR1 WSHSY and CDR2 SAAADI. J gave up 5 bases and V 5 bases, and 11 bases lay outside the gene matches. The CDR3 protein is CASSRMRQGTTEAFF. The CDR3 DNA reads as TGCGCCAGCAGTCGGATGAGACAGGGTACGACTGAAGCTTTCTTT.

The chain joins TRBV5-1 to TRBJ2-2; D gene ambiguous. V was trimmed by 6 bases and J by 2 bases, leaving 14 bases between them. CDR1 is SGHRS and CDR2 is YFSETQ in the germline V gene. This CDR3 comprises 15 residues. CDR3 coding DNA: TGCGCCAGCACCCCCTTGGGCCTTAACACCGGGGAGCTGTTTTTT. It yields the protein CASTPLGLNTGELFF.

The chain uses TRBV28 and TRBJ2-7, with TRBD2 matching over 10 bases. This CDR3 contains 15 residues. Germline V gives CDR1 MDHEN, CDR2 SYDVKM. V was clipped by 4 bases and J by 6 bases; unmatched bases: 9. CDR3 sequence reads: CASSYTSGNSGEQYF. The CDR3 DNA is TGTGCCAGCAGTTATACTAGCGGGAATTCGGGCGAGCAGTACTTC.

V is TRBV28 and J is TRBJ1-5; D is unresolved. V was clipped by 6 bases and J by 0 bases, with 3 bases between them. Germline CDR1 is MDHEN and CDR2 is SYDVKM. The CDR3 runs to 12 residues. This CDR3 is CASSNSNQPQHF. The CDR3 nucleotides are TGTGCCAGCAGCAATAGCAATCAGCCCCAGCATTTT.

This clone has just one count. This sequence joins TRBV3-1 (or the pseudogene TRBV3-2) and TRBJ2-3, with a tentative D call TRBD1 (6 bases). CDR3 size: 12 residues. The ends were cut back, 7 bases at V and 3 bases at J, with 8 bases in the middle. The germline V gene encodes CDR1 LGHDT and CDR2 YNNKEL (reference sequence). CDR3 sequence reads: CASKDSTDTQYF. For the CDR3, the DNA is TGTGCCAGCAAGGACAGTACAGATACGCAGTATTTT.

The chain couples TRBV4-1 to TRBJ1-5; perhaps TRBD1 as D (6 bases). Deletions cut 4 bases from V and 8 bases from J, with 12 bases between. Germline V gene sequence: CDR1 MGHRA, CDR2 YSYEKL. The CDR3 is 13 residues long. CDR3 sequence (DNA): TGCGCCAGCAGCCTGACAGGAGGCGAGCCCCAGCATTTT. This translates into CASSLTGGEPQHF.

This chain uses TRBV10-3 with TRBJ1-1; TRBD1 is a possible D gene (5 bases). V lost 3 bases to trimming and J lost 5 bases, with 16 bases between them. CDR1 and CDR2 (germline): ENHRY, SYGVKD. The CDR3 spans 15 residues. The CDR3 here is CAISDGDGSGTEAFF. The CDR3 nucleotides are TGTGCCATCAGTGACGGGGACGGTTCGGGAACTGAAGCTTTCTTT.

This chain links TRBV19 with TRBJ2-2; TRBD2 matches at 11 bases. Germline loops: CDR1 LNHDA, CDR2 SQIVND (reference sequence). CDR3 length: 17 amino acids. V trimming: 7 bases; J trimming: 4 bases; junction bases outside the gene matches: 11. CDR3 nucleotides: TGTGCCAGTATGTCAGTTAGCGGGAGGGCCGTCACCGGGGAGCTGTTTTTT. This encodes CASMSVSGRAVTGELFF.

The chain recombines TRBV7-9 with TRBJ1-2, with D perhaps TRBD1 (5 bases). Between the trimmed V and J ends, which lost 6 bases and 5 bases, there was a span of 13 bases. The germline CDR1 and CDR2 sequences are SEHNR and FQNEAQ (reference sequence). This CDR3 is 13 amino acids long. Here the CDR3 reads CASSTGRGYGYTF. Written as DNA, the CDR3 is TGTGCCAGCAGTACAGGACGGGGATATGGCTACACCTTC.

This chain links TRBV9 with TRBJ2-3, with 9 bases matching TRBD2. Trimming took 3 bases from V and 1 from J; bases not matched to a gene: 9. The CDR3 loop spans 17 amino acids. The germline CDR1 and CDR2 sequences are SGDLS and YYNGEE. CDR3 bases: TGTGCCAGCAGCGAGGGGGCCTTAGCGGGAGGCACAGATACGCAGTATTTT. Protein product: CASSEGALAGGTDTQYF.

The chain couples TRBV18 to TRBJ2-5; D remains unclear. This CDR3 has 13 amino acids. Germline V gene lookup returns CDR1 KGHSH and CDR2 LQKENI. Between the trimmed V and J ends, which lost 1 base and 3 bases, there was a span of 6 bases. CDR3 coding DNA: TGTGCCAGCTCACCACACGTGAAAGAGACCCAGTACTTC. Translation: CASSPHVKETQYF.

This clone was found once. The genes are TRBV24-1 and TRBJ2-1; possibly TRBD2 for D (6 bases). The CDR3 is made up of 15 amino acids. The ends were cut back, 3 bases at V and 5 bases at J, with 13 bases in the middle. Germline assignment: CDR1 KGHDR and CDR2 SFDVKD. The DNA of the CDR3 is TGTGCCACCAGTGATCCCAGCGGGTATGACAATGAGCAGTTCTTC. This gives the protein CATSDPSGYDNEQFF.

V and J are TRBV3-1 (or the pseudogene TRBV3-2) and TRBJ1-4; 8 nucleotides match TRBD1. Trimming removed 7 bases from V and 0 bases from J; junction bases left unmatched: 4. Germline V CDR1 and CDR2: LGHDT, YNNKEL (reference sequence). This CDR3 has 15 residues. The CDR3 sequence: CASTPGQATNEKLFF. CDR3 sequence (DNA): TGTGCCAGCACCCCGGGACAGGCAACTAATGAAAAACTGTTTTTT.

The chain employs TRBV24-1 and TRBJ2-4, with a weak D call TRBD2 (5 bases). This CDR3 has 14 residues. Trimming took off 2 bases at V and 6 bases at J, with 10 bases between the two ends. Germline CDR1 and CDR2: KGHDR and SFDVKD. CDR3: CATSDSSAGNIQYF. The DNA for the CDR3 is TGTGCCACCAGTGATTCGTCCGCGGGAAACATTCAGTACTTC.